These 25 T cell receptor beta chains were all obtained from the same sample, sequenced in a study of control samples from healthy donors and cancer patients. The method was immunoSEQ multiplex PCR; TCRdb's version includes in-frame clones alone and lacks a portion of them. Of under 85,000 clones in the sample, 75% to 85% are singletons; the top ten hold approximately 10%. The sequencing sample was made of PBMCs. The source of these receptors is a man in his sixties with head and neck cancer.

In its sample, this clone was seen once. The chain couples TRBV24-1 to TRBJ2-1, with D possibly TRBD2 on 6 matching bases. Trimming left V 2 bases short and J 7 bases short, with 11 bases between. Germline loops: CDR1 KGHDR, CDR2 SFDVKD. CDR3 length: 14 residues. CDR3 nucleotide sequence: TGTGCCACCAGTGATTGGGGGACTTCTAATGAGCAGTTCTTC. Amino acids: CATSDWGTSNEQFF.

The chain combines TRBV5-1 with TRBJ2-1; TRBD1 agrees at 12 bases. CDR3 length equals 17 residues. Germline CDR1 is SGHRS and CDR2 is YFSETQ. The V gene end was trimmed by 3 bases and the J gene end by 2 bases; junction bases not matched to a gene: 6. The CDR3 region has the DNA TGCGCCAGCAGCTGGGGGACAGGGGGCACCCCCTACAATGAGCAGTTCTTC. This sequence encodes CASSWGTGGTPYNEQFF.

This sequence joins TRBV9 and TRBJ2-7; 10 nucleotides agree with TRBD1. Germline trimming cut 7 bases from V and 4 bases from J; bases unmatched to any gene: 5. CDR3 length equals 13 residues. Germline loops: CDR1 SGDLS, CDR2 YYNGEE. The CDR3 DNA reads as TGTGCCAGCGGCCGGGACAGGGGTTACGAGCAGTACTTC. Its translation is CASGRDRGYEQYF.

About this clone itself: Other DNA sequences of this sample code for an identical CDR3. This chain uses TRBV15 with TRBJ2-3; D is uncertain. V lost 1 base, J lost 3 bases, and 2 bases lay in between. Germline CDR1 is LNHNV and CDR2 is YYDKDF (reference sequence). The CDR3 consists of 12 residues. The CDR3 protein is CATSRATDTQYF. The CDR3 nucleotides read TGTGCCACCAGCAGAGCGACAGATACGCAGTATTTT.

This clone occurred a few times. The chain employs TRBV5-1 and TRBJ2-7; D not certain. With 0 bases removed from V and 3 bases from J, the gap between germline ends came to 7 bases. The germline CDR1 and CDR2 sequences are SGHRS and YFSETQ. The CDR3 length is 13 residues. In DNA form, the CDR3 reads TGCGCCAGCAGCTTGGCCGCCAACTACGAGCAGTACTTC. Its translation is CASSLAANYEQYF. Together with reference TRBV5-1 and TRBJ2-7, the CDR3 gives the full variable domain: KAGVTQTPRYLIKTRGQQVTLSCSPISGHRSVSWYQQTPGQGLQFLFEYFSETQRNKGNFPGRFSGRQFSNSRSEMNVSTLELGDSALYLCASSLAANYEQYFGPGTRLTVT.

J is TRBJ2-3 and V is TRBV6-6; TRBD2 matches at 7 bases. CDR1 MNHNY and CDR2 SVGAGI come from the germline V gene (reference sequence). J lost 3 bases, V lost 7 bases, and 4 bases had no gene match. The length of the CDR3 is 13 residues. The CDR3 sequence is CASTGGWTDTQYF. As DNA, the CDR3 is TGTGCCAGCACGGGGGGATGGACAGATACGCAGTATTTT.

The V and J genes are TRBV5-4 and TRBJ2-3, with unresolved D. From germline, CDR1 is SGHNT and CDR2 YYREEE (reference sequence). The CDR3 sequence is 13 residues long. V shed 4 bases and J shed 4 bases, with 10 bases lying between them. CDR3 sequence reads: CASSQTGADTQYF. The CDR3, as DNA: TGTGCCAGCAGCCAGACTGGGGCAGATACGCAGTATTTT.

This chain joins TRBV19 and TRBJ2-4, with D perhaps being TRBD1 or TRBD2 (7 bases each). This CDR3 has 14 residues. With 5 bases removed from V and 7 bases from J, the gap between germline ends came to 15 bases. The germline CDR1 and CDR2 sequences are LNHDA and SQIVND (reference sequence). Written as DNA, the CDR3 is TGTGCCAGTAGTCCCTCCAGGGGGGGTAACATTCAGTACTTC. Protein sequence: CASSPSRGGNIQYF. Full variable domain (rest looked up from reference TRBV19 and TRBJ2-4): DGGITQSPKYLFRKEGQNVTLSCEQNLNHDAMYWYRQDPGQGLRLIYYSQIVNDFQKGDIAEGYSVSREKKESFPLTVTSAQKNPTAFYLCASSPSRGGNIQYFGAGTRLSVL.

The rearrangement uses TRBV28 and TRBJ1-5; D remains unclear. The CDR3 loop spans 16 amino acids. The V end lost 2 bases, the J end lost 1 base, and 12 bases lay between the germline ends. CDR1 is MDHEN, CDR2 SYDVKM, per germline. This chain's CDR3 is CASSLGRAGSNQPQHF. CDR3 nucleotide sequence: TGTGCCAGCAGTTTAGGACGGGCAGGAAGCAATCAGCCCCAGCATTTT.

This chain connects TRBV18 to TRBJ2-5; 7 bases fit TRBD1. CDR1 and CDR2 (germline): KGHSH, LQKENI. J was trimmed by 0 bases and V by 4 bases; bases with no gene match: 5. The CDR3 runs 15 residues. CDR3 coding DNA: TGTGCCAGCTCACTATCGGGACAGAACCAAGAGACCCAGTACTTC. It translates to CASSLSGQNQETQYF. Looking up the rest from reference TRBV18 and TRBJ2-5 gives the full variable domain: NAGVMQNPRHLVRRRGQEARLRCSPMKGHSHVYWYRQLPEEGLKFMVYLQKENIIDESGMPKERFSAEFPKEGPSILRIQQVVRGDSAAYFCASSLSGQNQETQYFGPGTRLLVL.

This rearrangement joins TRBV28 to TRBJ1-5; D not certain. Germline CDR1 reads MDHEN; CDR2 reads SYDVKM. V lost 5 bases, J lost 4 bases, and 9 bases lay in between. The CDR3 length is 13 residues. CDR3 protein: CASSPQSNQPQHF. Here the CDR3 DNA reads TGTGCCAGCAGTCCGCAGAGTAATCAGCCCCAGCATTTT.

This clone came up a few times. The gene calls are TRBV2 and TRBJ1-6; a weak D match, TRBD1 (5 bases). The V and J ends lost 9 bases and 10 bases respectively, with 7 bases between them. Germline CDR1 reads SNHLY; CDR2 reads FYNNEI. This CDR3 has 10 amino acids. CDR3 residues: CARKGSPLHF. The CDR3 DNA follows: TGTGCCAGGAAGGGGTCACCCCTCCACTTT. Looking up the rest from reference TRBV2 and TRBJ1-6 gives the full variable domain: EPEVTQTPSHQVTQMGQEVILRCVPISNHLYFYWYRQILGQKVEFLVSFYNNEISEKSEIFDDQFSVERPDGSNFTLKIRSTKLEDSAMYFCARKGSPLHFGNGTRLTVT.

J is TRBJ2-4 and V is TRBV4-1; D is unclear. The germline CDR1 and CDR2 sequences are MGHRA and YSYEKL. This CDR3 has 15 residues. Trimming pared 3 bases from V and 6 bases from J, leaving 15 bases between. CDR3 sequence reads: CASSQIQATINIQYF. The CDR3 nucleotides are TGCGCCAGCAGCCAGATTCAGGCGACGATAAACATTCAGTACTTC.

The chain has TRBV11-2 and TRBJ2-1, with D possibly matching TRBD2 (5 bases). Deletions cut 1 base from V and 8 bases from J, with 15 bases between. In germline, CDR1 is SGHAT, CDR2 FQNNGV. The CDR3 totals 15 residues. CDR3 sequence (DNA): TGTGCCAGCAGCTTAGGCCTAGGAGGTTGGGATGAGCAGTTCTTC. Its protein product is CASSLGLGGWDEQFF.

The gene calls are TRBV28 and TRBJ1-5; 8 positions match TRBD1. After removal of 4 bases from V and 9 bases from J, the junction contained 5 bases not matched to a gene. CDR3 size: 13 residues. CDR1 and CDR2 (germline): MDHEN, SYDVKM. CDR3 nucleotides: TGTGCCAGCAGTTCGGACAGGGCATGGCCCCAGCATTTT. This gives the protein CASSSDRAWPQHF.

This chain uses TRBV19 with TRBJ2-7, with TRBD2 identical over 15 bases. CDR1 is LNHDA, CDR2 SQIVND, per germline (reference sequence). The ends lost 10 bases at V and 3 bases at J; junction bases unmatched: 10. The CDR3 consists of 16 residues. CDR3 sequence (DNA): TGTGCCACCGGCCCGGGACTAGCGGGAGGCATCTACGAGCAGTACTTC. Encoded protein: CATGPGLAGGIYEQYF.

J is TRBJ2-1 and V is TRBV5-4; 8 bases fit TRBD2. CDR1 is SGHNT and CDR2 is YYREEE in the germline V gene (reference sequence). Trimming cost V 0 bases and J 10 bases; bases outside gene matches: 15. The CDR3 sequence is 17 residues long. The CDR3 region has the DNA TGTGCCAGCAGCTTGGGGGGGGCGGCGGGAGGCCCCAGGGAGCAGTTCTTC. It codes for CASSLGGAAGGPREQFF. Variable domain in full (rest from reference TRBV5-4 and TRBJ2-1): ETGVTQSPTHLIKTRGQQVTLRCSSQSGHNTVSWYQQALGQGPQFIFQYYREEENGRGNFPPRFSGLQFPNYSSELNVNALELDDSALYLCASSLGGAAGGPREQFFGPGTRLTVL.

This chain joins TRBV29-1 and TRBJ2-2; 11 nucleotides agree with TRBD1. The CDR3 runs to 16 residues. Germline V CDR1 and CDR2: SQVTM, ANQGSEA. J gave up 7 bases and V 2 bases, and 9 bases lay outside the gene matches. The CDR3 bases are TGCAGCGTTGAATCATTAGGACAGGGGGCTGGCGGGGAGCTGTTTTTT. It translates to CSVESLGQGAGGELFF.

V usage is TRBV3-1 (or the pseudogene TRBV3-2) and J usage is TRBJ2-2, with unresolved D. Germline CDR1 reads LGHDT; CDR2 reads YNNKEL (reference sequence). The CDR3 is 16 amino acids. Trimming took off 0 bases at V and 1 base at J, with 9 bases between the two ends. The CDR3 sequence is CASSQEEGMNTGELFF. CDR3 in DNA: TGTGCCAGCAGCCAAGAAGAAGGGATGAACACCGGGGAGCTGTTTTTT.

The rearrangement uses TRBV7-8 and TRBJ1-1; D possibly corresponds to TRBD1 (5 bases). Germline assignment: CDR1 SGHVS and CDR2 FQNEAQ. The CDR3 is made up of 13 amino acids. Trimming took off 5 bases at V and 2 bases at J, with 9 bases between the two ends. DNA for the CDR3: TGTGCCAGCAGCCCGGGACGCAACACTGAAGCTTTCTTT. This gives the protein CASSPGRNTEAFF.

The V and J genes are TRBV18 and TRBJ2-7, with D uncertain. V was pared by 2 bases and J by 9 bases, with 11 bases between. CDR1 KGHSH and CDR2 LQKENI come from the germline V gene. The CDR3 length is 12 residues. CDR3 protein: CASSPSPLGQYF. The DNA for the CDR3 is TGTGCCAGCTCACCAAGCCCGCTCGGGCAGTACTTC.

V and J are TRBV30 and TRBJ1-2, with D uncertain. Germline V gene sequence: CDR1 GTSNPN, CDR2 SVGIG (reference sequence). CDR3 length: 12 residues. Trimming shortened V by 2 bases and J by 4 bases, and 8 bases separated the two germline ends. DNA for the CDR3: TGTGCCTGGAGTCCGGGGTCCTATGGCTACACCTTC. Encoded protein: CAWSPGSYGYTF.

This clone has only one observation. The gene calls are TRBV5-1 and TRBJ2-2; 10 nucleotides match TRBD1. This CDR3 contains 15 residues. V lost 4 bases to trimming and J lost 6 bases; unmatched junction nucleotides: 6. Germline-derived CDR1 and CDR2 are SGHRS and YFSETQ. DNA of the CDR3: TGCGCCAGCAGCGGCAGACAGGGGGCTTCCGGGGAGCTGTTTTTT. Translating gives CASSGRQGASGELFF.

V usage is TRBV6-5 and J usage is TRBJ1-4; D may be TRBD1 (5 bases). The CDR3 runs 15 residues. Looked up from germline, CDR1 is MNHEY and CDR2 is SVGAGI. V lost 0 bases, J lost 4 bases, and 9 bases lay in between. CDR3 DNA: TGTGCCAGCAGTTACTCGCGGGGGGGTAATGAAAAACTGTTTTTT. Its translation is CASSYSRGGNEKLFF.

The chain uses TRBV6-5 and TRBJ2-5; D is perhaps TRBD1 (6 bases). CDR3 size: 14 residues. Trimming removed 2 bases at V and 5 bases at J, with 12 bases between. CDR1 MNHEY and CDR2 SVGAGI come from the germline V gene. CDR3 bases: TGTGCCAGCAGTTACCCAAACAGGGTTGAGACCCAGTACTTC. It is translated as CASSYPNRVETQYF.